This T cell receptor beta chain was sequenced for a study of T cell repertoires in cytomegalovirus infection. Study observations and caveats: Summed frequency of shared TCR beta families picked out CMV carriers who also had the relevant HLA.

TCRdb re-called the reads with MiXCR, one entry per CDR3 protein. The profile shows hundreds of thousands of distinct CDR3 sequences, 20% to 30% of them singletons. Of note for this clonotype: As yet, its antigen is unknown. Germline is not matched at one junction end, which may reflect a read error.

The CDR3 spans 14 residues. From germline, CDR1 is MNHNY and CDR2 SVGAGI (reference sequence). Sequencing was carried out using CD8+ T cells from PBMCs. This chain links TRBV6-6 with TRBJ2-7, with 8 bases matching TRBD1. This TCR was sampled from a human donor in good health (CMV status not recorded). Some clones in this sample may be carry-over from other donors' samples. In nucleotides, the CDR3 is TGTGCCAACAGTTTCAGACAGGGGCAAAACGAGCAGTACTTC. It codes for CANSFRQGQNEQYF.